This TCR beta chain originates from a study of blood T cell repertoires in COVID-19. This table comes from immunoSEQ multiplex PCR, and its TCRdb copy is limited to in-frame clones, with some not included. The table records 140,000 to 150,000 clones, 75% to 90% of them present only once. The V end was cut by 3 bases, the J end by 5 bases, with 7 bases between. The CDR3 sequence is 12 residues long. Germline V gene lookup returns CDR1 MNHNS and CDR2 SASEGT. This chain uses TRBV6-1 with TRBJ1-2; weak D call: TRBD1 (6 bases). The clonotype comes from a man aged 60 to 69 with active or convalescent COVID-19. The material sequenced was peripheral blood. CDR3 protein: CASSDRGYGYTF. For the CDR3, the DNA is TGTGCCAGCAGTGACAGGGGATATGGCTACACCTTC.